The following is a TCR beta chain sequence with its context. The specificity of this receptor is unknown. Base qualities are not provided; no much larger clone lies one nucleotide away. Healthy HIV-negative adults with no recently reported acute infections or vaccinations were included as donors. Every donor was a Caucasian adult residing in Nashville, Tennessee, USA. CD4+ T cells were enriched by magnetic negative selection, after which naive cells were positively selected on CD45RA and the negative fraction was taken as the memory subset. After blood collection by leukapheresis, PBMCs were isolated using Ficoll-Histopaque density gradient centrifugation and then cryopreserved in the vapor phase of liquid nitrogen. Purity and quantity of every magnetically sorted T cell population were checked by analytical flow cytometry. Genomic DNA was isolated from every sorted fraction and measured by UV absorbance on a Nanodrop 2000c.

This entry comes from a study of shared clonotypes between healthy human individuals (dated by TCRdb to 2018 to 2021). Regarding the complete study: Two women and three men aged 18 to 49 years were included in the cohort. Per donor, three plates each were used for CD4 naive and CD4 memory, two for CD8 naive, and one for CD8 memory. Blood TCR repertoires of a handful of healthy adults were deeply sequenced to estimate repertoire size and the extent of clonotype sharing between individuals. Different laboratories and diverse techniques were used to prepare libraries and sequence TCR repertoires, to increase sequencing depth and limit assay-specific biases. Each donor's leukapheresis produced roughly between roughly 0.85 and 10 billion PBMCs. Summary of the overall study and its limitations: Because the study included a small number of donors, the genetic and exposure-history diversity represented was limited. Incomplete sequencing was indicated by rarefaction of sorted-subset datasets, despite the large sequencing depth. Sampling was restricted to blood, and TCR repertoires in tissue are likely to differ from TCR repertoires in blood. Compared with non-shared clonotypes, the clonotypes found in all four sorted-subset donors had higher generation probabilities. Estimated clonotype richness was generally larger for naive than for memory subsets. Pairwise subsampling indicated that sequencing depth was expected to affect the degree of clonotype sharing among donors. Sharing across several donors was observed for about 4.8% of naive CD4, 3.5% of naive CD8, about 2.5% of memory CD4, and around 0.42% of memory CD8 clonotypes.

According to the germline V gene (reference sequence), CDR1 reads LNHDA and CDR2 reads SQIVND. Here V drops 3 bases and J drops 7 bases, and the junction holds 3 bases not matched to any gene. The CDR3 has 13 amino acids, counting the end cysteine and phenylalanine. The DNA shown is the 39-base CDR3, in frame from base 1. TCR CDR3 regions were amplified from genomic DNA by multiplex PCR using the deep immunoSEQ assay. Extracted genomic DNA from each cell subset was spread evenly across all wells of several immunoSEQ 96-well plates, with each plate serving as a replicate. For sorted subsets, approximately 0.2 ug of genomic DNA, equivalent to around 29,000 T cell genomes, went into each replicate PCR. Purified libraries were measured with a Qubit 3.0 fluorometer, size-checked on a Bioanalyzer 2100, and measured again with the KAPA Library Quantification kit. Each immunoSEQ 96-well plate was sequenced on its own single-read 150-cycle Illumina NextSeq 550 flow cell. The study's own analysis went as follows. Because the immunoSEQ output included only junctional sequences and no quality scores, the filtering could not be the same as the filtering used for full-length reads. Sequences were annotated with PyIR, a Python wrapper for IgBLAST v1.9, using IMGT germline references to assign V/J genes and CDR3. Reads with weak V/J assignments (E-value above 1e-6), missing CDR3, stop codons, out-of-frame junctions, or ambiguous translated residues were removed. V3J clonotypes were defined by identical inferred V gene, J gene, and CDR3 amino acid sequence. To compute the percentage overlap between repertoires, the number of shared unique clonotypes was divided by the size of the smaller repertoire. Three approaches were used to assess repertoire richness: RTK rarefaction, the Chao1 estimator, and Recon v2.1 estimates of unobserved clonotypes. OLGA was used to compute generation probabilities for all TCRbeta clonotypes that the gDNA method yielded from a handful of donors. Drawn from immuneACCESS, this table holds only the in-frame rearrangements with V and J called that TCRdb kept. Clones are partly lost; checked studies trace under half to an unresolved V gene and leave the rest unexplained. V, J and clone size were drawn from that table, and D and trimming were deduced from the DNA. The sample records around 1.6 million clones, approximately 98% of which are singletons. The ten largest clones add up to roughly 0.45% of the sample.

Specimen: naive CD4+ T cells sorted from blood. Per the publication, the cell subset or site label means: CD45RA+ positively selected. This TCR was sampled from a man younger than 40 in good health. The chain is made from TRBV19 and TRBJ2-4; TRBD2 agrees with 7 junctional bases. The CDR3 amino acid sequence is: CASSMVGGNIQYF. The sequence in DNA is TGTGCCAGTAGTATGGTGGGGGGGAACATTCAGTACTTC. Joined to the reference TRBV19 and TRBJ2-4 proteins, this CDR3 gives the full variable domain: DGGITQSPKYLFRKEGQNVTLSCEQNLNHDAMYWYRQDPGQGLRLIYYSQIVNDFQKGDIAEGYSVSREKKESFPLTVTSAQKNPTAFYLCASSMVGGNIQYFGAGTRLSVL.